Listed below are T cell receptor beta chains from one sample, sequenced in a study of blood T cell repertoires in COVID-19. Data came from immunoSEQ multiplex PCR; TCRdb stores just in-frame clones and leaves some out. The sample shows approximately 490,000 clones, around 90% of them seen only once. Material: PBMCs or T cells enriched from blood (not recorded which). Receptors originate from a woman younger than 30 who had recovered from COVID-19. CDR3s include the opening cysteine and the closing phenylalanine or tryptophan. The order of the fields is J gene, clone size, V gene, D gene, CDR3 DNA, CDR3 protein. D genes are given only for firm matches. Only some rows state a clone size, as once, few, many or a class for expanded clones.

J gene: TRBJ2-5; clone size: -; V gene: TRBV2; D gene: -; CDR3 DNA: TGTGCCAGCAGTGATTCGAGTCGGGGGACCCAGTACTTC; CDR3 protein: CASSDSSRGTQYF
J gene: TRBJ1-1; clone size: -; V gene: TRBV12-3/TRBV12-4; D gene: -; CDR3 DNA: TGTGCCAGCAGCCTCACCAGGGATGCTTTCTTT; CDR3 protein: CASSLTRDAFF
J gene: TRBJ1-2; clone size: -; V gene: TRBV11-2; D gene: TRBD1; CDR3 DNA: TGTGCCAGCAGCCCAGGACAGGGTAACTATGGCTACACCTTC; CDR3 protein: CASSPGQGNYGYTF
J gene: TRBJ1-3; clone size: few; V gene: TRBV5-1; D gene: -; CDR3 DNA: TGCGCCAGCAGCCCAGCCGGGAACTCTGGAAACACCATATATTTT; CDR3 protein: CASSPAGNSGNTIYF
J gene: TRBJ2-1; clone size: -; V gene: TRBV5-4; D gene: TRBD2; CDR3 DNA: TGTGCCAGCACCTCACGGGGCGGGGGATATGAGCAGTTCTTC; CDR3 protein: CASTSRGGGYEQFF
J gene: TRBJ2-7; clone size: -; V gene: TRBV9; D gene: -; CDR3 DNA: TGTGCCAGCAGCGTAGACGTGGGGGCGTCCTACGAGCAGTACTTC; CDR3 protein: CASSVDVGASYEQYF
J gene: TRBJ1-3; clone size: -; V gene: TRBV6-1; D gene: -; CDR3 DNA: TGTGCCAGCAGTTCTCGTACGGAGAACACCATATATTTT; CDR3 protein: CASSSRTENTIYF
J gene: TRBJ1-3; clone size: -; V gene: TRBV19; D gene: -; CDR3 DNA: TGTGCCAGTACTTCAGGGTCTGGAAACACCATATATTTT; CDR3 protein: CASTSGSGNTIYF
J gene: TRBJ1-1; clone size: once; V gene: TRBV29-1; D gene: -; CDR3 DNA: TGCAGCGTTGACCCTCCGGGGGGAGTAGCTTTCTTT; CDR3 protein: CSVDPPGGVAFF
J gene: TRBJ2-1; clone size: -; V gene: TRBV24-1; D gene: -; CDR3 DNA: TGTGCCACCAGTGACCCTTGGAGTAGCGGCATCAATGAGCAGTTCTTC; CDR3 protein: CATSDPWSSGINEQFF
J gene: TRBJ2-1; clone size: -; V gene: TRBV3-1/TRBV3-2; D gene: TRBD2; CDR3 DNA: TGTGCCAGCAGCCAAGGTCGGGGGGGCGTCTGGGAAAACAATGAGCAGTTCTTC; CDR3 protein: CASSQGRGGVWENNEQFF
J gene: TRBJ2-7; clone size: -; V gene: TRBV10-2; D gene: -; CDR3 DNA: TGCGCCAGCAGTGGAGGGCCGAGTTACGAGCAGTACTTC; CDR3 protein: CASSGGPSYEQYF
J gene: TRBJ1-6; clone size: -; V gene: TRBV19; D gene: -; CDR3 DNA: TGTGCCAGTAGTGGGAGCCGATCCTATAATTCACCCCTCCACTTT; CDR3 protein: CASSGSRSYNSPLHF
J gene: TRBJ2-3; clone size: -; V gene: TRBV2; D gene: TRBD2; CDR3 DNA: TGTGCCAGCAGTCCCCGAAGCGGGAGCGGGGGAGAGGGAGATACGCAGTATTTT; CDR3 protein: CASSPRSGSGGEGDTQYF
J gene: TRBJ2-1; clone size: -; V gene: TRBV19; D gene: -; CDR3 DNA: TGTGCCAGTAGTGGCATTAATACCCTTTTCAATGAGCAGTTCTTC; CDR3 protein: CASSGINTLFNEQFF
J gene: TRBJ1-1; clone size: -; V gene: TRBV7-9; D gene: -; CDR3 DNA: TGTGCCAGCAGCTTAGCGCCCAGAGGGAAAGCTTTCTTT; CDR3 protein: CASSLAPRGKAFF
J gene: TRBJ1-2; clone size: -; V gene: TRBV2; D gene: TRBD1; CDR3 DNA: TGTGCCAGCAGTGAAGGACCAGACAGGGAATATGGCTACACCTTC; CDR3 protein: CASSEGPDREYGYTF